The clone carrying this TCR beta chain occurred a few times. The antigen is not known. The entry originates in a study of T cell repertoires in cytomegalovirus infection. Overall study results and limits: HLA-C-restricted TCR beta clonotypes specific for CMV led the ex vivo response.

The germline V gene has CDR1 DFQATT and CDR2 SNEGSKA (reference sequence). This CDR3 is 15 amino acids long. The V and J ends lost 0 bases and 5 bases, in that order; junction bases with no gene match: 5. Each CDR3 protein is one row after TCRdb ran MiXCR on the reads. The table includes hundreds of thousands of distinct CDR3 sequences, 33% detected once. The clonotype originates from a human donor in good health (CMV status not recorded). Some clones in this sample may be carry-over from other donors' samples. The rearrangement joins TRBV20-1 to TRBJ2-3; the match to TRBD2 covers 10 bases. The specimen was cultured PBMCs, collected from culture after CMV antigen stimulation. Here the CDR3 DNA reads TGCAGTGCTAGAGATCTAAGCGGGGGGGGAGATACGCAGTATTTT. Translation gives CSARDLSGGGDTQYF.